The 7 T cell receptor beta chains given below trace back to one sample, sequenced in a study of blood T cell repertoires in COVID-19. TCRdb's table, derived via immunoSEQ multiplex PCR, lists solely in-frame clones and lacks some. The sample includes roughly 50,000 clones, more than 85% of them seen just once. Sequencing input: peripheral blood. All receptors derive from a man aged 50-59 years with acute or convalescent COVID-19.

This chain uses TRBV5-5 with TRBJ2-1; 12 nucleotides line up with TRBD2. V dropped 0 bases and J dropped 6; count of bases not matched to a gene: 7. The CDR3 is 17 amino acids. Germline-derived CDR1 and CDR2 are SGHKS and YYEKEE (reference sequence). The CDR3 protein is CASSLVASGRAGNEQFF. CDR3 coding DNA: TGTGCCAGCAGCTTGGTGGCTAGCGGGAGGGCCGGCAATGAGCAGTTCTTC.

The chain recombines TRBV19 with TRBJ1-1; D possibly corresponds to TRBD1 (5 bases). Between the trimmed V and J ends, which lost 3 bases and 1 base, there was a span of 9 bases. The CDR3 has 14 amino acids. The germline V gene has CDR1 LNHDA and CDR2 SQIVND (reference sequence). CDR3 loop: CASSMGQRNTEAFF. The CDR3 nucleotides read TGTGCCAGTAGTATGGGGCAAAGGAACACTGAAGCTTTCTTT. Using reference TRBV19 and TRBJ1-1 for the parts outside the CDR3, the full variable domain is DGGITQSPKYLFRKEGQNVTLSCEQNLNHDAMYWYRQDPGQGLRLIYYSQIVNDFQKGDIAEGYSVSREKKESFPLTVTSAQKNPTAFYLCASSMGQRNTEAFFGQGTRLTVV.

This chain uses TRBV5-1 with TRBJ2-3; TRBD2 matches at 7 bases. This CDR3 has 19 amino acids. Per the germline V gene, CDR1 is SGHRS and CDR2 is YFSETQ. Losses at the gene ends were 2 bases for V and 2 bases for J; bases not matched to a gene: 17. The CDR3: CASSFFIGRARSHTDTQYF. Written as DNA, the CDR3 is TGCGCCAGCAGCTTCTTCATAGGGAGGGCCAGGAGCCACACAGATACGCAGTATTTT.

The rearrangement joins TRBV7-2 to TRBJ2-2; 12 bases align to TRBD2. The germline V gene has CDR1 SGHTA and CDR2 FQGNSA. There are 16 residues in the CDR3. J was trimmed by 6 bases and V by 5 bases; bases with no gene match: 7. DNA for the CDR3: TGTGCCAGCAGCCCGCGACTAGCGGGAGTATCCGGGGAGCTGTTTTTT. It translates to CASSPRLAGVSGELFF.

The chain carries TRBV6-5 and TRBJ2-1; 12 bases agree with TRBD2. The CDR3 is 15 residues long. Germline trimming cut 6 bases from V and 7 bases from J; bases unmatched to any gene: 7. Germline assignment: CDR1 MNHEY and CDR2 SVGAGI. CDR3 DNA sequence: TGTGCCAGCAGCTTAGGACTAGCGGGAATAAATGAGCAGTTCTTC. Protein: CASSLGLAGINEQFF.

The CDR3 reads CSVDPGYFGYTF. The CDR3, as DNA: TGCAGCGTTGACCCAGGGTATTTTGGCTACACCTTC. The V and J genes are TRBV29-1 and TRBJ1-2; tentatively, D is TRBD1 (5 bases). Per the germline V gene, CDR1 is SQVTM and CDR2 is ANQGSEA. Trimming removed 3 bases at V and 7 bases at J, with 12 bases between. This CDR3 has 12 amino acids.

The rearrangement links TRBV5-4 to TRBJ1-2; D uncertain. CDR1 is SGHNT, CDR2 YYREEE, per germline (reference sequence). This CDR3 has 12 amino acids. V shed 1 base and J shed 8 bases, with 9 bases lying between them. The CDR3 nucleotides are TGTGCCAGCAGCTTGAATAGTCAAGGCTACACCTTC. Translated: CASSLNSQGYTF. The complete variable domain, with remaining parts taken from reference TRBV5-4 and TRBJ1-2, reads ETGVTQSPTHLIKTRGQQVTLRCSSQSGHNTVSWYQQALGQGPQFIFQYYREEENGRGNFPPRFSGLQFPNYSSELNVNALELDDSALYLCASSLNSQGYTFGSGTRLTVV.